Following are 8 T cell receptor beta chains from one sample sequenced in a study of T cell changes during pregnancy in multiple sclerosis. Sequencing used immunoSEQ multiplex PCR; TCRdb keeps in-frame clones, though not all of them. The sample comprises about 34,000 clones, 70% to 90% of which are singletons, and roughly 3.5% rests with the top ten. Material: CD8+ T cells from peripheral blood mononuclear cells, obtained in the third trimester of pregnancy. The receptors come from a female donor with multiple sclerosis, enrolled in a pregnancy study.

V gene TRBV10-2 combines with J gene TRBJ2-7; a possible D gene is TRBD2 (6 bases). Germline V CDR1 and CDR2: WSHSY, SAAADI. The CDR3 is 15 amino acids. V gave up 2 bases and J gave up 2 bases, with 13 bases separating them. DNA of the CDR3: TGCGCCAGCAGTGAGGGGCGGGGTAGAGCCTACGAGCAGTACTTC. It codes for CASSEGRGRAYEQYF.

This clone occurred once. V usage is TRBV6-5 and J usage is TRBJ2-1; 10 nucleotides match TRBD1. CDR3 length: 15 residues. V dropped 5 bases and J dropped 12; count of bases not matched to a gene: 13. Germline loops: CDR1 MNHEY, CDR2 SVGAGI. In DNA form, the CDR3 reads TGTGCCAGCAGTGCTGACAGGGGGCGAAAATTTTTGCAGTTCTTC. Amino acid sequence: CASSADRGRKFLQFF.

The chain carries TRBV7-8 and TRBJ1-1, with D maybe TRBD1 (6 bases). The germline CDR1 and CDR2 sequences are SGHVS and FQNEAQ. The CDR3 consists of 13 residues. V lost 5 bases and J 7 bases, leaving 14 bases between the germline ends. CDR3 DNA: TGTGCCAGCAGCCTGACAGGAAGACGTGAAGCTTTCTTT. Its protein product is CASSLTGRREAFF.

The chain links TRBV7-2 to TRBJ2-7; D is uncertain. Trimming cost V 2 bases and J 7 bases, with 21 bases left between them. There are 16 residues in the CDR3. Germline CDR1 and CDR2: SGHTA and FQGNSA. DNA of the CDR3: TGTGCCAGCAGCTTATATGGTGGTTTGGGCCCCACAGAGCAGTACTTC. Amino acid sequence: CASSLYGGLGPTEQYF.

The rearrangement links TRBV19 to TRBJ2-7, with D perhaps TRBD1 (6 bases). The CDR3 is made up of 14 amino acids. V lost 6 bases and J 4 bases, leaving 16 bases between the germline ends. Per the germline V gene, CDR1 is LNHDA and CDR2 is SQIVND (reference sequence). The CDR3 region has the DNA TGTGCCAGTAGCCTTGGACAGCAATTGTACGAGCAGTACTTC. Protein: CASSLGQQLYEQYF.

The V call is TRBV4-3, the J call TRBJ1-5; unclear D gene. Trimming shortened V by 0 bases and J by 4 bases, and 7 bases separated the two germline ends. Germline values: CDR1 LGHNA, CDR2 YSLEER. CDR3 length: 14 residues. The CDR3 is CASSQDLGNQPQHF. CDR3 nucleotide sequence: TGCGCCAGCAGCCAAGATCTCGGGAATCAGCCCCAGCATTTT.

The chain has TRBV6-5 and TRBJ2-5; D remains ambiguous. This CDR3 is 11 amino acids long. Germline V gene data show CDR1 as MNHEY and CDR2 as SVGAGI. The V gene lost 2 bases and the J gene lost 5 bases, with 3 bases spanning the gap. The CDR3 DNA reads as TGTGCCAGCAGTTACGGCGAGACCCAGTACTTC. It translates to CASSYGETQYF.

The chain links TRBV20-1 to TRBJ2-1; D unclear. CDR1 and CDR2 from the germline V gene are DFQATT and SNEGSKA (reference sequence). The CDR3 covers 11 residues. V lost 6 bases to trimming and J lost 7 bases, with 10 bases between them. The CDR3 nucleotides read TGCAGTGCCCCGAACGGGAATGAGCAGTTCTTC. This encodes CSAPNGNEQFF.